What follows are 25 T cell receptor beta chains derived from one specimen sequenced in a study of shared clonotypes between healthy human individuals. The data were produced by immunoSEQ multiplex PCR, yet TCRdb's version contains in-frame clones alone and is incomplete. The table lists fewer than 700,000 clones, roughly 79% of them singletons. The sample comprised PBMCs. The receptors stem from a woman between 40 and 55 years old in good health. Some clones in this sample may be carry-over from other donors' samples.

The genes are TRBV28 and TRBJ1-1; 11 bases match TRBD1. The V gene end was trimmed by 5 bases and the J gene end by 4 bases; junction bases not matched to a gene: 9. This CDR3 contains 16 residues. CDR1 and CDR2 from the germline V gene are MDHEN and SYDVKM. For the CDR3, the DNA is TGTGCCAGCAGTACCCAATCCGGGACAGGGGGCACTGAAGCTTTCTTT. As protein: CASSTQSGTGGTEAFF.

The chain couples TRBV7-3 to TRBJ2-5, with 7 bases that match TRBD2. This CDR3 comprises 14 residues. Unmatched junction bases numbered 5, after V lost 5 bases and J lost 2 bases. CDR1 and CDR2 (germline): SGHTA, FQGTGA. The CDR3 loop reads CASSIYGGQETQYF. The CDR3 DNA reads TGTGCCAGCAGCATCTACGGGGGGCAAGAGACCCAGTACTTC.

A word on this clone: Other DNA sequences from this sample encode an identical CDR3 as well. The chain combines TRBV19 with TRBJ2-7; D gene unclear. Germline assignment: CDR1 LNHDA and CDR2 SQIVND (reference sequence). Trimming shortened V by 3 bases and J by 2 bases, and 8 bases separated the two germline ends. The CDR3 sequence is 13 residues long. The CDR3 is CASSITGTYEQYF. In DNA form, the CDR3 reads TGTGCCAGTAGTATTACTGGAACCTACGAGCAGTACTTC.

This clone was seen a handful of times. A much more abundant neighbour one base away suggests this may be a read error. CDR3 nucleotide sequence: TGTGCCTTTGTGGGGTTCGAGCAGTACTTC. This encodes CAFVGFEQYF. The chain links TRBV30 to TRBJ2-7; D uncertain. V lost 7 bases and J lost 6, with 10 bases in between. The CDR3 spans 10 residues. Germline V gene sequence: CDR1 GTSNPN, CDR2 SVGIG (reference sequence).

This clone occurred many times. The CDR3 DNA is TGTGCCAGCTCACCCGCTCGGACTGGCGAGCAGTACTTC. This sequence encodes CASSPARTGEQYF. V gene TRBV18 combines with J gene TRBJ2-7; possible D gene TRBD2, 5 bases. The germline gives CDR1 KGHSH, CDR2 LQKENI. CDR3 length: 13 residues. The germline V and J ends were trimmed by 3 bases and 6 bases, with 12 bases remaining between them.

The chain employs TRBV29-1 and TRBJ2-1; weak D call: TRBD1 (7 bases). The CDR3 is 14 amino acids. CDR1 is SQVTM and CDR2 is ANQGSEA in the germline V gene. Trimming removed 2 bases at V and 8 bases at J, with 16 bases between. The CDR3 DNA reads as TGCAGCGTTGAACAGGGGGGTTTCGGTGATGAGCAGTTCTTC. It translates to CSVEQGGFGDEQFF.

The rearrangement uses TRBV28 and TRBJ1-1; no firm D call. The V end was cut by 2 bases, the J end by 11 bases, with 21 bases between. CDR1 and CDR2 from the germline V gene are MDHEN and SYDVKM. CDR3 length: 15 amino acids. CDR3 bases: TGTGCCAGCAGTTTAGAGCCCCGGCCACCGGGTCAGGCTTTCTTT. It is translated as CASSLEPRPPGQAFF.

The gene calls are TRBV18 and TRBJ2-4; 9 bases match TRBD2. Per germline, CDR1 KGHSH and CDR2 LQKENI. The CDR3 has 15 amino acids. Trimming cost V 1 base and J 3 bases; bases outside gene matches: 1. The CDR3 region has the DNA TGTGCCAGCTCACCACTGACTAGCGGCAAAAACATTCAGTACTTC. Its translation: CASSPLTSGKNIQYF.

The V and J genes are TRBV15 and TRBJ2-1; D uncertain. V gave up 0 bases and J gave up 2 bases, with 8 bases separating them. CDR3 length equals 15 residues. Per the germline V gene, CDR1 is LNHNV and CDR2 is YYDKDF (reference sequence). CDR3 amino acids: CATSRDYSAYNEQFF. CDR3 DNA sequence: TGTGCCACCAGCAGAGATTATTCAGCCTACAATGAGCAGTTCTTC.

The chain recombines TRBV6-4 with TRBJ2-3; D could derive from TRBD1 or TRBD2 (5 bases each). CDR3 size: 15 residues. Germline-derived CDR1 and CDR2 are MRHNA and SNTAGT. Between the trimmed V and J ends, which lost 0 bases and 4 bases, there was a span of 11 bases. The CDR3 nucleotides read TGTGCCAGCAGTGACTCGGGGGTTGCAGCAGATACGCAGTATTTT. It yields the protein CASSDSGVAADTQYF.

The rearrangement links TRBV18 to TRBJ2-7, with 8 bases that match TRBD2. CDR3 length equals 15 residues. V was clipped by 5 bases and J by 2 bases; unmatched bases: 8. Germline assignment: CDR1 KGHSH and CDR2 LQKENI. CDR3 in amino acids: CASSSREGLTYEQYF. Written as DNA, the CDR3 is TGTGCCAGCTCATCTCGGGAGGGCCTAACCTACGAGCAGTACTTC.

The V gene is TRBV4-1, the J gene TRBJ1-1; D might be TRBD1 (5 bases). The CDR3 is 14 amino acids. Trimming pared 3 bases from V and 11 bases from J, leaving 19 bases between. Germline V CDR1 and CDR2: MGHRA, YSYEKL. CDR3 DNA sequence: TGCGCCAGCAGCCAGAGACAGATTCACAAGGGGGCTTTCTTT. Protein product: CASSQRQIHKGAFF.

The chain recombines TRBV18 with TRBJ2-2; 8 nucleotides match TRBD1. J gave up 4 bases and V 4 bases, and 8 bases lay outside the gene matches. The CDR3 consists of 16 residues. CDR1 is KGHSH, CDR2 LQKENI, per germline. The CDR3 spells CASSQNQGARTGELFF. As DNA, the CDR3 is TGTGCCAGCTCACAAAACCAGGGGGCGCGCACCGGGGAGCTGTTTTTT. Combining the CDR3 with reference TRBV18 and TRBJ2-2 gives the whole variable domain NAGVMQNPRHLVRRRGQEARLRCSPMKGHSHVYWYRQLPEEGLKFMVYLQKENIIDESGMPKERFSAEFPKEGPSILRIQQVVRGDSAAYFCASSQNQGARTGELFFGEGSRLTVL.

The V and J genes are TRBV28 and TRBJ1-5; a weak D match, TRBD1 (6 bases). CDR1 is MDHEN and CDR2 is SYDVKM in the germline V gene. This CDR3 has 13 amino acids. Trimming left V 6 bases short and J 5 bases short, with 11 bases between. CDR3 in amino acids: CASRQGGDQPQHF. The DNA for the CDR3 is TGTGCCAGCAGACAGGGAGGTGATCAGCCCCAGCATTTT.

The V and J genes are TRBV6-1 and TRBJ1-5; D unresolved. Germline CDR1 reads MNHNS; CDR2 reads SASEGT. This CDR3 has 11 amino acids. Between the trimmed V and J ends, which lost 3 bases and 7 bases, there was a span of 4 bases. The CDR3 region has the DNA TGTGCCAGCAGTGATCCCCAGCCCCAGCATTTT. Protein product: CASSDPQPQHF.

The V and J genes are TRBV27 and TRBJ2-3; 11 bases are shared with TRBD1. The CDR3 has 17 residues. CDR1 is MNHEY, CDR2 SMNVEV, per germline (reference sequence). The V and J ends lost 5 bases and 2 bases, in that order; junction bases with no gene match: 9. The CDR3 loop is CASSTRTGGAPTDTQYF. Here the CDR3 DNA reads TGTGCCAGCAGTACGCGGACAGGGGGCGCCCCCACAGATACGCAGTATTTT.

The chain is built from TRBV4-1 and TRBJ2-1; tentatively, D is TRBD1 (5 bases). The V end was cut by 1 base, the J end by 7 bases, with 14 bases between. Germline CDR1 MGHRA, CDR2 YSYEKL. The CDR3 loop spans 15 amino acids. CDR3: CASSQGSVRVNEQFF. The DNA of the CDR3 is TGCGCCAGCAGCCAAGGTTCGGTCAGGGTTAATGAGCAGTTCTTC.

This clone was counted between two and nine times. This chain links TRBV6-1 with TRBJ1-5; no definite D call. Germline CDR1 reads MNHNS; CDR2 reads SASEGT. The V end was cut by 6 bases, the J end by 0 bases, with 9 bases between. The CDR3 loop spans 14 amino acids. The chain's CDR3 is CASRAFLSNQPQHF. CDR3 bases: TGTGCCAGCAGGGCATTTCTTAGCAATCAGCCCCAGCATTTT.

This clone was picked up a small number of times. This chain connects TRBV9 to TRBJ2-1, with 8 bases fitting TRBD2. Germline lookup yields CDR1 SGDLS and CDR2 YYNGEE. The trim removed 4 bases at V and 4 bases at J, leaving 7 bases unmatched. CDR3 size: 15 residues. CDR3 nucleotides: TGTGCCAGCAGCCTCATCGGCGGGGGGTACAATGAGCAGTTCTTC. Translation: CASSLIGGGYNEQFF.

The genes are TRBV2 and TRBJ2-7; 9 nucleotides agree with TRBD1. CDR1 SNHLY and CDR2 FYNNEI come from the germline V gene. V was pared by 7 bases and J by 2 bases, with 6 bases of the junction left unmatched. The CDR3 loop spans 14 amino acids. The CDR3 is CASTQGQGAYEQYF. Written as DNA, the CDR3 is TGTGCCAGCACCCAGGGACAGGGAGCCTACGAGCAGTACTTC.

V and J are TRBV7-3 and TRBJ2-1, with 7 bases identical to TRBD2. The CDR3 sequence is 14 residues long. Germline V gene lookup returns CDR1 SGHTA and CDR2 FQGTGA. V trimming: 5 bases; J trimming: 5 bases; junction bases outside the gene matches: 6. The CDR3 region is CASSAPGLNNEQFF. The CDR3 DNA is TGTGCCAGCAGCGCCCCGGGACTAAACAATGAGCAGTTCTTC.

The chain is built from TRBV28 and TRBJ2-7; possibly TRBD2 for D (7 bases). Germline loops: CDR1 MDHEN, CDR2 SYDVKM. Trimming pared 6 bases from V and 4 bases from J, leaving 22 bases between. CDR3 length: 16 residues. In DNA form, the CDR3 reads TGTGCCAGCAGACAACCTCGAGGAAGGGGGGGGTACGAGCAGTACTTC. Protein product: CASRQPRGRGGYEQYF.

This clone was observed a few times. The rearrangement joins TRBV7-2 to TRBJ1-1, with D unresolved. The CDR3 runs 13 residues. V was cut by 4 bases and J by 4 bases, with 10 bases left in between. Germline V gene lookup returns CDR1 SGHTA and CDR2 FQGNSA. CDR3 region: CASSSYQSTEAFF. As DNA, the CDR3 is TGTGCCAGCAGCTCCTACCAGTCCACTGAAGCTTTCTTT.

This clone appeared a single time. The genes are TRBV2 and TRBJ1-1, with D possibly matching TRBD1 (5 bases). Trimming stripped 0 bases from V and 4 bases from J, with 6 bases between. Germline V gene lookup returns CDR1 SNHLY and CDR2 FYNNEI. The CDR3 loop spans 13 amino acids. The chain's CDR3 is CASSEARATEAFF. DNA for the CDR3: TGTGCCAGCAGTGAAGCCAGGGCCACTGAAGCTTTCTTT.

The chain combines TRBV28 with TRBJ1-1; D call uncertain. The germline gives CDR1 MDHEN, CDR2 SYDVKM. V lost 2 bases to trimming and J lost 11 bases, with 9 bases between them. The CDR3 is made up of 11 amino acids. The CDR3: CASSLKVVAFF. In nucleotides, the CDR3 is TGTGCCAGCAGTTTAAAAGTAGTGGCTTTCTTT.